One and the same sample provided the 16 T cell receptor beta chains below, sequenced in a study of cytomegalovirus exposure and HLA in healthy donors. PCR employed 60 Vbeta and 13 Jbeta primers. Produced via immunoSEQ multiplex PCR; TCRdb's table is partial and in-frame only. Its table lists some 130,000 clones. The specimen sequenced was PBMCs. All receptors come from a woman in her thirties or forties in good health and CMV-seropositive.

The CDR3 DNA is TGTGCCAGCAGTTCCCCTAATAGCGAGCTGTTTTTT. This codes for CASSSPNSELFF. The chain has TRBV28 and TRBJ2-2; the D is unclear. The CDR3 sequence is 12 residues long. Germline CDR1 is MDHEN and CDR2 is SYDVKM. Trimming pared 4 bases from V and 11 bases from J, leaving 11 bases between.

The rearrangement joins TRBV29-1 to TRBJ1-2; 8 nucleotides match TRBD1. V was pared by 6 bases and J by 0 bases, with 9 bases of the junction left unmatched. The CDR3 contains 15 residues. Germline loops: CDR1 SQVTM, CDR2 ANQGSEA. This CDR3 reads CSVRGQEAPNYGYTF. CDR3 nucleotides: TGCAGCGTCCGGGGACAGGAGGCCCCTAACTATGGCTACACCTTC.

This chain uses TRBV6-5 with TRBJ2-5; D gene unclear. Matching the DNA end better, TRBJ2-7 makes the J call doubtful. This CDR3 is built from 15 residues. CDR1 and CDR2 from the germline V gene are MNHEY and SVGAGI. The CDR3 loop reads CASSYFQDLIYEQYF. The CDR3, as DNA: TGTGCCAGCAGTTATTTCCAGGATTTGATATACGAGCAGTACTTC.

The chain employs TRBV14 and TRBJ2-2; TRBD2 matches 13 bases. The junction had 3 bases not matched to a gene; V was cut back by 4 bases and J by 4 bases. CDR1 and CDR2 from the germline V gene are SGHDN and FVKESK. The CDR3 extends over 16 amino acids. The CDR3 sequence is CASSRTSGRSTGELFF. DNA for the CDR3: TGTGCCAGCAGCCGGACTAGCGGGAGATCCACCGGGGAGCTGTTTTTT.

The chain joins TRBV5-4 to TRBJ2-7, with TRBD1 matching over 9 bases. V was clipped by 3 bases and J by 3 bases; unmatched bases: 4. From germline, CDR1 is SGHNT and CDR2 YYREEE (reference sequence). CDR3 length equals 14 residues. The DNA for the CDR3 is TGTGCCAGCAGCTCGGGACAGGGAGGCTACGAGCAGTACTTC. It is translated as CASSSGQGGYEQYF.

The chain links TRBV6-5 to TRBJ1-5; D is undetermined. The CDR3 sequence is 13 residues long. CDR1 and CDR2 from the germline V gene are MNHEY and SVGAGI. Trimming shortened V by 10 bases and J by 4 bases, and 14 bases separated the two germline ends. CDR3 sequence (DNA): TGTGCCACCGCGGAGGGTAGGAATCAGCCCCAGCATTTT. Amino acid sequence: CATAEGRNQPQHF.

The DNA of the CDR3 is TGTGCCTGGAGTGTGAGCTCTGGAAACACCATATATTTT. It yields the protein CAWSVSSGNTIYF. The rearrangement links TRBV30 to TRBJ1-3; D not certain. This CDR3 region has 13 residues. Trimming pared 0 bases from V and 0 bases from J, leaving 3 bases between. Germline-derived CDR1 and CDR2 are GTSNPN and SVGIG (reference sequence).

DNA for the CDR3: TGTGCCTCATTGACATGGGTCTCATTAGGGGACACCGGGGAGCTGTTTTTT. It yields the protein CASLTWVSLGDTGELFF. The rearrangement joins TRBV28 to TRBJ2-2; possibly TRBD1 for D (5 bases). Germline V gives CDR1 MDHEN, CDR2 SYDVKM. Between the trimmed V and J ends, which lost 11 bases and 3 bases, there was a span of 25 bases. This CDR3 contains 17 residues.

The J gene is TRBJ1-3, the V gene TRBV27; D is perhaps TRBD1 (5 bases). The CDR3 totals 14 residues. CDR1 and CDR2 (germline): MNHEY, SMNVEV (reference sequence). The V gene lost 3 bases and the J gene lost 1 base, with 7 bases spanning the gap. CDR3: CASSFQGSGNTIYF. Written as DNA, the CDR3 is TGTGCCAGCAGTTTTCAGGGATCTGGAAACACCATATATTTT.

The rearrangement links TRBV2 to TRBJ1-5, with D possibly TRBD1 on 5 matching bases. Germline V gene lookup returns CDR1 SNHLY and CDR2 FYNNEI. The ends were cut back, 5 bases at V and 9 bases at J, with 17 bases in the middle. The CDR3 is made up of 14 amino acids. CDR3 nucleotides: TGTGCCAGCAGTCAAGGGCAGGGTATCTGGCCCCAGCATTTT. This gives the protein CASSQGQGIWPQHF.

The CDR3 DNA follows: TGTGCCAGCAGCTTAGAGGCGGGAGGGCTTTGGGAGCAGTACTTC. This gives the protein CASSLEAGGLWEQYF. The gene calls are TRBV7-8 and TRBJ2-7; 9 bases are shared with TRBD2. CDR1 and CDR2 (germline): SGHVS, FQNEAQ. This CDR3 comprises 15 residues. Unmatched junction bases numbered 8, after V lost 1 base and J lost 7 bases.

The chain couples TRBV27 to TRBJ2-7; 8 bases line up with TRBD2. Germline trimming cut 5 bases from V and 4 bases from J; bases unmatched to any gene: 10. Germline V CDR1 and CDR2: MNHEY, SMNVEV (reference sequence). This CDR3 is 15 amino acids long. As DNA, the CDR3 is TGTGCCAGCAGTCCGAGAATAGCGGGACCATACGAGCAGTACTTC. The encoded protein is CASSPRIAGPYEQYF.

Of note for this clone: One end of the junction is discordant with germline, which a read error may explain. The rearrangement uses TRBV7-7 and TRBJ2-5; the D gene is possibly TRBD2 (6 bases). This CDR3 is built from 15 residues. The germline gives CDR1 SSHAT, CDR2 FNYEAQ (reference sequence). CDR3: CASSLVSAGKETQYF. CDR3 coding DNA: TGTGCTAGCAGCTTAGTCAGTGCGGGGAAAGAGACCCAGTACTTC.

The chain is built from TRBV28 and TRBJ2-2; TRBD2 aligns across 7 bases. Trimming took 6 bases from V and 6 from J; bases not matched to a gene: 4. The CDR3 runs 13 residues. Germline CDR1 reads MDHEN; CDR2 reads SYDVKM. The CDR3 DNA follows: TGTGCCAGCAGCACCCGGGGGGCCGGGGAGCTGTTTTTT. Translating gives CASSTRGAGELFF.

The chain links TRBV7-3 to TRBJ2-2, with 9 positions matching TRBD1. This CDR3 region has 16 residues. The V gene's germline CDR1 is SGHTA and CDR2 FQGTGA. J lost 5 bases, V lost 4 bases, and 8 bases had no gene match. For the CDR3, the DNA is TGTGCCAGCAGCTCCTCTACAGGGGGCGGGACCGGGGAGCTGTTTTTT. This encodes CASSSSTGGGTGELFF.

CDR3 region: CASSPGLAEYQETQYF. The CDR3 DNA reads as TGCGCCAGCAGCCCGGGACTAGCGGAGTACCAAGAGACCCAGTACTTC. This chain joins TRBV5-1 and TRBJ2-5; 11 positions agree with TRBD2. Looked up from germline, CDR1 is SGHRS and CDR2 is YFSETQ. The CDR3 runs 16 residues. With 4 bases clipped from V and 0 bases from J, the junction kept 5 bases outside the gene matches.